Shown below are 15 T cell receptor beta chains from a single sample sequenced in a study of naive and memory T cell subsets. A UMI-containing oligonucleotide was joined by 3' ligation to the TCR cDNA template. Ligated cDNA underwent four rounds of PCR with nested alpha and beta constant region primers and SP2. TCRdb passed the 5' RACE reads through MiXCR, listing each CDR3 protein once. In the table there are 45,000 to 55,000 distinct CDR3 sequences, 4.7% of which are singletons. Receptors originate from a female donor in good health.

This clonotype was recorded at least ten times. The chain couples TRBV6-1 to TRBJ1-4; 8 nucleotides align to TRBD1. J lost 6 bases, V lost 3 bases, and 6 bases had no gene match. This CDR3 spans 15 amino acids. Germline CDR1 MNHNS, CDR2 SASEGT. CDR3 sequence reads: CASSDGTGGYEKLFF. Here the CDR3 DNA reads TGTGCCAGCAGTGACGGGACAGGTGGCTATGAAAAACTGTTTTTT.

This clonotype is medium-sized (0.01 to 0.1%). V and J are TRBV29-1 and TRBJ2-7; tentative D call: TRBD1 (6 bases). V was clipped by 5 bases and J by 5 bases, with 10 bases between them. Germline values: CDR1 SQVTM, CDR2 ANQGSEA. The CDR3 contains 11 residues. Here the CDR3 DNA reads TGCAGCGTTACCAGGGGCCACGAGCAGTACTTC. Encoded protein: CSVTRGHEQYF.

The chain joins TRBV27 to TRBJ2-7; D may be TRBD1 (6 bases). Trimming pared 6 bases from V and 2 bases from J, leaving 20 bases between. Germline CDR1 and CDR2: MNHEY and SMNVEV (reference sequence). This CDR3 contains 16 residues. The CDR3 protein is CASRQGTANPTYEQYF. CDR3 bases: TGTGCCAGCAGACAGGGTACAGCTAATCCAACCTACGAGCAGTACTTC.

Concerning this clonotype: Possible read error: a much larger clone is one base away. This rearrangement joins TRBV5-1 to TRBJ1-4, with TRBD1 matching over 8 bases. CDR1 SGHRS and CDR2 YFSETQ come from the germline V gene. CDR3 size: 13 residues. The CDR3 region is CASSPTGDERLFF. The CDR3 DNA follows: TGCGCCAGCAGCCCGACAGGGGACGAAAGACTGTTTTTT.

This clonotype came up many times. The chain employs TRBV20-1 and TRBJ2-7; no reliable D call. Germline-derived CDR1 and CDR2 are DFQATT and SNEGSKA (reference sequence). The CDR3 extends over 14 amino acids. Trimming left V 0 bases short and J 1 base short, with 10 bases between. DNA for the CDR3: TGCAGTGCTAGAGATTCACCGAATTCCTACGAGCAGTACTTC. Its translation: CSARDSPNSYEQYF.

Ten or more counts support this clonotype. This chain's CDR3 is CASSPWTVAVQETQYF. The CDR3 nucleotides are TGTGCCAGTAGTCCCTGGACCGTCGCTGTTCAAGAGACCCAGTACTTC. The chain employs TRBV19 and TRBJ2-5, with D unresolved. CDR3 size: 16 residues. Deletions cut 5 bases from V and 2 bases from J, with 18 bases between. Looked up from germline, CDR1 is LNHDA and CDR2 is SQIVND (reference sequence).

The sample holds many counts of this clonotype. The gene calls are TRBV6-2 or TRBV6-3 and TRBJ2-1; D ambiguous. V lost 2 bases and J lost 4, with 12 bases in between. The CDR3 length is 15 residues. CDR1 and CDR2 (germline): MNHEY, SVGEGT. The CDR3 coding sequence is TGTGCCAGCAGTTACCTCACTACAGCGTACAATGAGCAGTTCTTC. It translates to CASSYLTTAYNEQFF.

This clonotype was counted only a few times. V and J are TRBV2 and TRBJ2-1, with 7 bases lining up with TRBD1. V was clipped by 5 bases and J by 7 bases; unmatched bases: 11. The length of the CDR3 is 15 residues. Germline V gene data show CDR1 as SNHLY and CDR2 as FYNNEI. CDR3 residues: CASSPETGSGNEQFF. The CDR3 nucleotides read TGTGCCAGCAGTCCCGAGACAGGGTCTGGAAATGAGCAGTTCTTC.

This clonotype appeared many times. The V and J genes are TRBV15 and TRBJ2-7, with TRBD1 identical over 9 bases. Germline lookup yields CDR1 LNHNV and CDR2 YYDKDF (reference sequence). After removal of 3 bases from V and 2 bases from J, the junction contained 5 bases not matched to a gene. The CDR3 contains 15 residues. Written as DNA, the CDR3 is TGTGCCACCAGCAGCGGGACAGGGCCCACCTACGAGCAGTACTTC. Its protein product is CATSSGTGPTYEQYF.

The table lists this clonotype with many counts. This chain connects TRBV20-1 to TRBJ2-3; 16 bases map to TRBD2. Germline lookup yields CDR1 DFQATT and CDR2 SNEGSKA (reference sequence). The CDR3 consists of 19 residues. The V segment lost 0 bases and the J segment 4 bases; nucleotides outside the gene matches: 10. The CDR3 DNA is TGCAGTGCTAGAGATGGGACTAGCGGGAGGGCCGGATTTGCAGATACGCAGTATTTT. Translating gives CSARDGTSGRAGFADTQYF.

The chain uses TRBV27 and TRBJ2-7; D unclear. Germline V gene sequence: CDR1 MNHEY, CDR2 SMNVEV (reference sequence). V was trimmed by 2 bases and J by 6 bases, leaving 14 bases between them. The CDR3 totals 14 residues. CDR3: CASSLTPVGSEQYF. CDR3 nucleotide sequence: TGTGCCAGCAGTTTAACCCCGGTCGGGTCCGAGCAGTACTTC.

This clonotype was detected ten times or more. The J gene is TRBJ2-3, the V gene TRBV5-4; TRBD2 agrees at 8 bases. J was trimmed by 4 bases and V by 0 bases; bases with no gene match: 1. In germline, CDR1 is SGHNT, CDR2 YYREEE (reference sequence). The CDR3 runs to 14 residues. CDR3 coding DNA: TGTGCCAGCAGCTTGGCGGGAGGGGCAGATACGCAGTATTTT. Encoded protein: CASSLAGGADTQYF.

This clonotype was observed many times. The chain recombines TRBV27 with TRBJ2-7, with TRBD1 as a possible D gene (5 bases). Trimming took off 5 bases at V and 4 bases at J, with 12 bases between the two ends. The CDR3 sequence is 13 residues long. Germline CDR1 is MNHEY and CDR2 is SMNVEV (reference sequence). The CDR3 protein is CASSGASPYEQYF. CDR3 DNA: TGTGCCAGCAGTGGGGCAAGCCCTTACGAGCAGTACTTC.

Note on this clonotype: One base away lies a much larger clone, so this may be a sequencing read error. V usage is TRBV13 and J usage is TRBJ2-3, with 8 bases aligning to TRBD2. The germline V gene has CDR1 PRHDT and CDR2 FYEKMQ (reference sequence). The CDR3 has 18 residues. The V gene end was trimmed by 5 bases and the J gene end by 2 bases; junction bases not matched to a gene: 15. The CDR3 bases are TGTGCCAGCAGCCGCGGGACTAGTAAAGGAGGGCACACAGATACGCAGTATTTT. This codes for CASSRGTSKGGHTDTQYF.

This clonotype was counted ten times or more. The chain is built from TRBV6-6 and TRBJ2-7; 8 bases match TRBD2. This CDR3 has 16 residues. The junction had 15 bases not matched to a gene; V was cut back by 6 bases and J by 5 bases. The germline gives CDR1 MNHNY, CDR2 SVGAGI (reference sequence). The CDR3 spells CASSRLALSTGDEQYF. The CDR3 nucleotides read TGTGCCAGCAGCAGACTAGCGCTCTCTACGGGGGACGAGCAGTACTTC.